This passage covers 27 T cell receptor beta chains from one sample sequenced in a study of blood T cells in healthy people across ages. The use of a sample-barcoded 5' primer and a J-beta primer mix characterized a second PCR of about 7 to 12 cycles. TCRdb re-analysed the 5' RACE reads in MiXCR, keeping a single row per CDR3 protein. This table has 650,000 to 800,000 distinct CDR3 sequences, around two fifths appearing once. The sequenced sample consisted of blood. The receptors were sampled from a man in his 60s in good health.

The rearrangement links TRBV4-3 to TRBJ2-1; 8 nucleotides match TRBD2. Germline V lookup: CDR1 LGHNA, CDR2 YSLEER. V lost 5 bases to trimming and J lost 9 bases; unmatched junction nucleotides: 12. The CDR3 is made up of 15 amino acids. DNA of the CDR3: TGCGCCAGCAGCGTATTGGCGGGGGGCCCCCCTGAGCAGTTCTTC. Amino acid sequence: CASSVLAGGPPEQFF.

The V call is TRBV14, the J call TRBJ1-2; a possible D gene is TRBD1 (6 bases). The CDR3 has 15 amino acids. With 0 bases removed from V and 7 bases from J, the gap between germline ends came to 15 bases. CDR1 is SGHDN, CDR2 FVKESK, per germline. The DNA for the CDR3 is TGTGCCAGCAGCCAAGATTCGGGGGGCGCTTCTGGCTACACCTTC. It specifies CASSQDSGGASGYTF. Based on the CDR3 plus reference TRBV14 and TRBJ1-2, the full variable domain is EAGVTQFPSHSVIEKGQTVTLRCDPISGHDNLYWYRRVMGKEIKFLLHFVKESKQDESGMPNNRFLAERTGGTYSTLKVQPAELEDSGVYFCASSQDSGGASGYTFGSGTRLTVV.

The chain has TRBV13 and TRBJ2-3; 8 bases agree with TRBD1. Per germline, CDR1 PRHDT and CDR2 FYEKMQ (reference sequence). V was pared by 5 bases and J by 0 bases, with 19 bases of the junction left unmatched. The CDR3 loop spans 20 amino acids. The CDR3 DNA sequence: TGTGCCAGCAGCCTAAGGACACAGGGGGTTTATTCGTCTAGCACAGATACGCAGTATTTT. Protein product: CASSLRTQGVYSSSTDTQYF.

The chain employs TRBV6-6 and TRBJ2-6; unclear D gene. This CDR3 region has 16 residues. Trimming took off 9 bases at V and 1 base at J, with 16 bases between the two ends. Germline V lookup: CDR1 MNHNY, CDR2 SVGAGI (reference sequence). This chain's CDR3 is CASGRPSPSGANVLTF. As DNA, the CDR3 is TGTGCCAGTGGGCGGCCCAGTCCGTCTGGGGCCAACGTCCTGACTTTC.

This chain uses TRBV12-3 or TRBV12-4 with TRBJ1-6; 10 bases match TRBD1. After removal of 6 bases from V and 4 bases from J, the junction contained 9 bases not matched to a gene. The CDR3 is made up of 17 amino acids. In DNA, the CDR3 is TGTGCCAGCAGAAGGAGTGGGACAGGGGCGTATAATTCACCCCTCCACTTT. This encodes CASRRSGTGAYNSPLHF.

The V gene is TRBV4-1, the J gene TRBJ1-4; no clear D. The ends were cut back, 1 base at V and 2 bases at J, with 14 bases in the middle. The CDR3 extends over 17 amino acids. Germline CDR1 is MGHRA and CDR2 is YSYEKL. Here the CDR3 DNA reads TGCGCCAGCAGCCAAGCAAACCGCATGTTGACTAATGAAAAACTGTTTTTT. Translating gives CASSQANRMLTNEKLFF.

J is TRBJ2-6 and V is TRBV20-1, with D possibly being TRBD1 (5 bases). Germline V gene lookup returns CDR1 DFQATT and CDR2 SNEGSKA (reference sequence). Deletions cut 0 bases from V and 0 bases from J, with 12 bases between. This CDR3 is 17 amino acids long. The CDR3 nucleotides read TGCAGTGCTAGAGAGGGGCAGCCTTACTCTGGGGCCAACGTCCTGACTTTC. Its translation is CSAREGQPYSGANVLTF.

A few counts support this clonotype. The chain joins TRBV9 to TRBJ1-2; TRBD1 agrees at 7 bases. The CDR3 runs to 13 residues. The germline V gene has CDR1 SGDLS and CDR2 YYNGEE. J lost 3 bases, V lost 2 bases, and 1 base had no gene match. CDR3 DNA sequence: TGTGCCAGCAGCGTTGACAGGGACTATGGCTACACCTTC. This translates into CASSVDRDYGYTF.

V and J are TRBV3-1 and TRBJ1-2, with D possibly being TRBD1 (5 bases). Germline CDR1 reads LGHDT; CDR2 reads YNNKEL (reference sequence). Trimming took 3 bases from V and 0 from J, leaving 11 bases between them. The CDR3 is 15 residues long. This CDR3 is CASSQGVAANYGYTF. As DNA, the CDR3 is TGTGCCAGCAGCCAGGGGGTTGCCGCTAACTATGGCTACACCTTC.

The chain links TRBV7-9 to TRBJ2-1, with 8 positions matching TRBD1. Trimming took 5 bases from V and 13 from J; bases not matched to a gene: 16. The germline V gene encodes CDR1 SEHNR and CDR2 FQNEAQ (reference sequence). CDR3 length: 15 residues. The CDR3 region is CASSPTGQGEETQFF. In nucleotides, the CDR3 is TGTGCCAGCAGCCCAACCGGACAGGGAGAAGAGACCCAGTTCTTC.

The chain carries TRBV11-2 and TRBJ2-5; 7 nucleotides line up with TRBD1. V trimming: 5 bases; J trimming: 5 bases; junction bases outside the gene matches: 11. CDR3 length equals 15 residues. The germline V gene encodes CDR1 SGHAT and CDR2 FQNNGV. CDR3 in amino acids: CASSAGTERVETQYF. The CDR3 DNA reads TGTGCCAGCAGCGCCGGGACAGAGAGGGTGGAGACCCAGTACTTC.

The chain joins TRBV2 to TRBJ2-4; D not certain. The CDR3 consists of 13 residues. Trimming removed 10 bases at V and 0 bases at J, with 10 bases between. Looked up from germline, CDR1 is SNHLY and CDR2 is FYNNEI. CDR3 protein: CAISNIAKNIQYF. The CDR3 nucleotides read TGTGCCATTTCAAATATAGCCAAAAACATTCAGTACTTC.

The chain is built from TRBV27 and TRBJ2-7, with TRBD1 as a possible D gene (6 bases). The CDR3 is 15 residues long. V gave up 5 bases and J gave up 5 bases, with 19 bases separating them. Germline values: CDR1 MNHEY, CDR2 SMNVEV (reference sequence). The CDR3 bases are TGTGCCAGCAGTCCACAGGGTGGGAGAACTGACGAGCAGTACTTC. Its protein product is CASSPQGGRTDEQYF.

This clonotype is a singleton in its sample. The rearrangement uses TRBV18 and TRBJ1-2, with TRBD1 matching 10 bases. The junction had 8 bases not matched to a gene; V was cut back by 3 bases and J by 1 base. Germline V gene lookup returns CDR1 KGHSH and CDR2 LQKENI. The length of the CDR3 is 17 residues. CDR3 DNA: TGTGCCAGCTCACCCCGGGACAGGGGACGTCTTAACTATGGCTACACCTTC. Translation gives CASSPRDRGRLNYGYTF.

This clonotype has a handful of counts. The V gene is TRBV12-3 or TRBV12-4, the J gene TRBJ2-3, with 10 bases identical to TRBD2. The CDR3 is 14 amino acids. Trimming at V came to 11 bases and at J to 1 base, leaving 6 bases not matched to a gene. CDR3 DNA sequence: TGTGCCGTCAGAGCGGGGGGGCGCACAGATACGCAGTATTTT. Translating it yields CAVRAGGRTDTQYF.

The CDR3 spells CASSSPGRVYEQYF. The CDR3, as DNA: TGTGCCAGCAGTTCGCCGGGCAGGGTCTACGAGCAGTACTTC. J is TRBJ2-4 and V is TRBV28, with D possibly matching TRBD1 (5 bases). The assigned J gene may be wrong: the sequence end matches TRBJ2-7 better. The CDR3 is 14 residues long. CDR1 is MDHEN, CDR2 SYDVKM, per germline.

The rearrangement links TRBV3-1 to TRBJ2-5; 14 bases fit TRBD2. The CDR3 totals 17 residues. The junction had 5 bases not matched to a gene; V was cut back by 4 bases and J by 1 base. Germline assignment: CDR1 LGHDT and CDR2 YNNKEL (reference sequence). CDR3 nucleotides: TGTGCCAGCAGCCCGAGGACTAGCGGGGGGTTCCAAGAGACCCAGTACTTC. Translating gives CASSPRTSGGFQETQYF.

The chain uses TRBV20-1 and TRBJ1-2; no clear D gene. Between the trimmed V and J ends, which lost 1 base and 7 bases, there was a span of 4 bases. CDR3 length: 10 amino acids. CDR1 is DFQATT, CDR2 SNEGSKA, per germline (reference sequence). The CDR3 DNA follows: TGCAGTGCTAGAGTTGGTGGCTACACCTTC. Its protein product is CSARVGGYTF.

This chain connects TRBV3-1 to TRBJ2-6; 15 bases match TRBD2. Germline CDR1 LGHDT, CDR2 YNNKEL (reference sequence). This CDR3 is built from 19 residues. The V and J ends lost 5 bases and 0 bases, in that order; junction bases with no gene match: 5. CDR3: CASSSLGLAGGSGANVLTF. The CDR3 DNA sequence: TGTGCCAGCAGCTCCCTGGGACTAGCGGGGGGCTCTGGGGCCAACGTCCTGACTTTC.

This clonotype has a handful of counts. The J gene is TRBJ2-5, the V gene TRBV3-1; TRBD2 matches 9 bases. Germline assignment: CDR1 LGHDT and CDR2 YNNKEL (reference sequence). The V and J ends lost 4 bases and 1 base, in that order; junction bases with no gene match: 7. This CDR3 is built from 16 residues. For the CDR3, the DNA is TGTGCCAGCAGCCTCGTTAGCGGGGGAATCCAAGAGACCCAGTACTTC. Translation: CASSLVSGGIQETQYF.

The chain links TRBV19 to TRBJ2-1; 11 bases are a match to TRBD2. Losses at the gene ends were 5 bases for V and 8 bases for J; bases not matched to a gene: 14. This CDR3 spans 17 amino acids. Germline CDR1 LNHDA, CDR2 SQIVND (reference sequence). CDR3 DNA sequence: TGTGCCAGTAGTCCCGGGACTAGCGGCCCCCTGGGCGATGAGCAGTTCTTC. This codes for CASSPGTSGPLGDEQFF.

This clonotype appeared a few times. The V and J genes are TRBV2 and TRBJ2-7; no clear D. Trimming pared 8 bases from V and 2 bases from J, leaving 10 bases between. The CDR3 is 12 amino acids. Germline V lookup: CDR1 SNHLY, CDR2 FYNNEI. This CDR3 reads CASLPDTYEQYF. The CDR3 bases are TGTGCCAGCTTGCCCGACACCTACGAGCAGTACTTC.

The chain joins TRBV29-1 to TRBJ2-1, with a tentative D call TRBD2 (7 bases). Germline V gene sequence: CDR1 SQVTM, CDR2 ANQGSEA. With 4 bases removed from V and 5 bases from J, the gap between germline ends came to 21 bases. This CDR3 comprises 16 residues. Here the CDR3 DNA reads TGCAGCGTTGCGGGGGGCTTATCTAGGACAAACAATGAGCAGTTCTTC. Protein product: CSVAGGLSRTNNEQFF.

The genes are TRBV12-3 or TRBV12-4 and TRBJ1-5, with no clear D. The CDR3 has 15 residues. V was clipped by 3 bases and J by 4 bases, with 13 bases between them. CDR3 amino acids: CASSLPGDINQPQHF. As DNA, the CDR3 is TGTGCCAGCAGTTTGCCCGGGGATATAAATCAGCCCCAGCATTTT.

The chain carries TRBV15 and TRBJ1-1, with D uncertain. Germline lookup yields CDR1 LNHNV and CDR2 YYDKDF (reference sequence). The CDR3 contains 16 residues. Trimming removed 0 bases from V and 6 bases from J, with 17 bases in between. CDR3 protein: CATSRDLAAALAEAFF. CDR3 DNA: TGTGCCACCAGCAGAGATCTGGCCGCCGCTTTGGCTGAAGCTTTCTTT.

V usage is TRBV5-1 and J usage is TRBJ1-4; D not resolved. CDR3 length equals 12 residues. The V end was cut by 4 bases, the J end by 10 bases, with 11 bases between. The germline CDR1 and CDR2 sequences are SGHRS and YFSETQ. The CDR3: CASSNPGPKLFF. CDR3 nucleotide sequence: TGCGCCAGCAGCAACCCGGGTCCAAAACTGTTTTTT.

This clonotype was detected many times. The CDR3 region has the DNA TGTGCCAGCAGAAGAGAGAATGAGCAGTTCTTC. It specifies CASRRENEQFF. This chain uses TRBV6-6 with TRBJ2-1; no firm D call. The CDR3 totals 11 residues. The ends were cut back, 6 bases at V and 7 bases at J, with 7 bases in the middle. The V gene's germline CDR1 is MNHNY and CDR2 SVGAGI (reference sequence).